This T cell receptor beta chain was sequenced in a study of post-analysis software for immune sequencing data. Looking at the study overall: Secondary progressive, relapsing-remitting and progressive-relapsing multiple sclerosis were among the included disease courses.

cDNA libraries of TCR beta carried unique molecular identifiers. Each sample of about 0.95 to 11 million input T cells yielded about 500,000 cDNA molecules, so each molecule approximated one T cell. In TCRdb, the PCR reads were re-called with MiXCR into one record per CDR3 protein. The table has fewer than 850,000 distinct CDR3 sequences, 25% to 30% seen once. Between the trimmed V and J ends, which lost 6 bases and 3 bases, there was a span of 11 bases. The CDR3 is 13 amino acids. Germline assignment: CDR1 MNHEY and CDR2 SVGAGI. This clonotype was detected only a few times. The antigen remains unidentified. Study conclusions and caveats: Diversity measured as normalized Chao1 was significantly lower in multiple sclerosis patients than in controls. With F measure, samples from one preparation batch clustered together strongly. Comparison of patients with controls showed 4 to 6 TRBV segments more frequent in patients, TRBV5-6, TRBV5-1 and TRBV20-1 among them.

Sequenced sample: blood. The rearrangement links TRBV6-5 to TRBJ1-2; D is perhaps TRBD1 (5 bases). This TCR was recovered from a girl aged 10 to 17 with multiple sclerosis. The CDR3: CASRGDGYYGYTF. The DNA of the CDR3 is TGTGCCAGCAGGGGGGACGGATACTATGGCTACACCTTC.